A selection of T cell receptor beta chains follows, all from one sample in a study of blood T cell repertoires in COVID-19. Clones were sequenced by immunoSEQ multiplex PCR, and TCRdb holds only the in-frame ones, with some missing. The profile shows under 75,000 clones, around 83% of them singletons. Specimen: peripheral blood. The source of these receptors is a human donor in a cohort sampled during active COVID-19. Both conserved end residues are part of each CDR3.

>TRBV5-1
CASSLGQQRNYGYTF
>TRBV3-1/TRBV3-2
CASSQERGYRQTYGYTF
>TRBV9
CASSADRGSPLHF
>TRBV5-4
CASSLELGQGGGYEQYF
>TRBV7-9
CASSLDYQPQHF
>TRBV5-1
CASSPRQGDGELFF
>TRBV5-5
CASSLQGSSSPLHF
>TRBV6-6
CASSYSPGAGGNTIYF
>TRBV11-3
CASSFTGSTDTQYF
>TRBV9
CASSEGTGGSGNTIYF
>TRBV24-1
CATSAGQGLGYTF